This T cell receptor beta chain comes out of a study of blood T cell repertoires in COVID-19. Study-level information: Collection of acute and convalescent COVID-19 samples took place in the United States, Italy and Spain. Nucleic acid was either cDNA or gDNA, and it came from T cells, B-cell-depleted T cells, or PBMCs.

Under the authors' procedure: Nucleated cell number was recorded as an estimate derived from reference gene primer amplification. The assay was immunoSEQ multiplex PCR, and TCRdb's table has in-frame clones only and misses some. The V and J calls and the clone size are those of that table, but D and trimming were determined from the DNA. The sample has tens of thousands of clones, roughly nine tenths seen once. Trimming cost V 2 bases and J 5 bases; bases outside gene matches: 8. The CDR3 is 15 residues long. Germline CDR1 MNHEY, CDR2 SVGEGT. The rearrangement links TRBV6-2 or TRBV6-3 to TRBJ1-2; 7 nucleotides match TRBD1. The sequence was collected from a man aged 55-75 years with acute or convalescent COVID-19. Sequencing was performed on peripheral blood. Written as DNA, the CDR3 is TGTGCCAGCAGTTACACCACAGGGGAGGAATATGGCTACACCTTC. It is translated as CASSYTTGEEYGYTF.